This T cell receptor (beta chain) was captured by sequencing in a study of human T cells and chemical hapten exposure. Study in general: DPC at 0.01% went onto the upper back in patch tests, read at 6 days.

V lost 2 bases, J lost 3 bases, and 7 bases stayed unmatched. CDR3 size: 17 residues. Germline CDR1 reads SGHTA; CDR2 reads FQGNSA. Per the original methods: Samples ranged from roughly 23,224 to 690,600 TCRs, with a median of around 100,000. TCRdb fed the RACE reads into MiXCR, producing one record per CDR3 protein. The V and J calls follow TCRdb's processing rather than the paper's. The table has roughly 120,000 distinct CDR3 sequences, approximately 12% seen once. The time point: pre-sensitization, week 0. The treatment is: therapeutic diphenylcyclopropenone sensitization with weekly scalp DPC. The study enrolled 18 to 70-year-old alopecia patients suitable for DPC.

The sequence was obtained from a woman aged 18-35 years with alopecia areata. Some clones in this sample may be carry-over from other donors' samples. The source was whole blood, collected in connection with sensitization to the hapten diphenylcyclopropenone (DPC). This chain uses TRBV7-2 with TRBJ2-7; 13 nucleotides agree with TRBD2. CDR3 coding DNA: TGTGCCAGCAGCTTACAACTAGCGGGGGGGATAATCTACGAGCAGTACTTC. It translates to CASSLQLAGGIIYEQYF. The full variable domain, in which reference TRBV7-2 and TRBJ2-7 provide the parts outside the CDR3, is GAGVSQSPSNKVTEKGKDVELRCDPISGHTALYWYRQSLGQGLEFLIYFQGNSAPDKSGLPSDRFSAERTGGSVSTLTIQRTQQEDSAVYLCASSLQLAGGIIYEQYFGPGTRLTVT.